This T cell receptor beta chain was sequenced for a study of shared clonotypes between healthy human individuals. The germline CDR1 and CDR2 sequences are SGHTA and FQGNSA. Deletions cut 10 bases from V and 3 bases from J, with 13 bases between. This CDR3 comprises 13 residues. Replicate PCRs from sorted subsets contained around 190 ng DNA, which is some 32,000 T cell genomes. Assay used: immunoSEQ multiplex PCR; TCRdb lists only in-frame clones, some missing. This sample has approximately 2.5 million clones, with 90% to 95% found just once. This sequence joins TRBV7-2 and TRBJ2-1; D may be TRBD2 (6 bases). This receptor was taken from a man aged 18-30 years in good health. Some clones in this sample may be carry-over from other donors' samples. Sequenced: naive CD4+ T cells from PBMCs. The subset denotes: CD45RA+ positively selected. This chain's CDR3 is CAISVTSYNEQFF. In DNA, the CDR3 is TGTGCCATATCGGTGACTAGCTACAATGAGCAGTTCTTC.